Shown below are 14 T cell receptor beta chains from a single sample sequenced in a study of response to subunit inactivated influenza vaccine. A single record per CDR3 protein comes from TCRdb applying MiXCR to the RT-PCR reads. The table lists around 530,000 distinct CDR3 sequences, 16% of them singletons. This sample comprised CD4+ T cells sorted from PBMCs, obtained roughly 24 months after vaccination. The receptors here all came from a man aged 50 to 69 who received an inactivated influenza vaccine.

The gene calls are TRBV7-3 and TRBJ2-2; D uncertain. Trimming pared 5 bases from V and 6 bases from J, leaving 10 bases between. The CDR3 is 13 amino acids. Germline CDR1 and CDR2: SGHTA and FQGTGA. CDR3 in amino acids: CASSPGRPGELFF. Here the CDR3 DNA reads TGTGCCAGCAGCCCCGGACGTCCCGGGGAGCTGTTTTTT. Supplemented by reference TRBV7-3 and TRBJ2-2, the full variable domain reads GAGVSQTPSNKVTEKGKYVELRCDPISGHTALYWYRQSLGQGPEFLIYFQGTGAADDSGLPNDRFFAVRPEGSVSTLKIQRTERGDSAVYLCASSPGRPGELFFGEGSRLTVL.

This chain uses TRBV5-1 with TRBJ2-1; D not certain. The germline V gene encodes CDR1 SGHRS and CDR2 YFSETQ. The ends were cut back, 0 bases at V and 0 bases at J, with 7 bases in the middle. The CDR3 has 15 residues. CDR3 sequence: CASSLASSSYNEQFF. The DNA of the CDR3 is TGCGCCAGCAGCTTGGCTTCAAGCTCCTACAATGAGCAGTTCTTC.

This clonotype occurred a few times. This chain links TRBV7-9 with TRBJ1-3; D is undetermined. There are 13 residues in the CDR3. Germline V CDR1 and CDR2: SEHNR, FQNEAQ (reference sequence). V was trimmed by 5 bases and J by 4 bases, leaving 9 bases between them. CDR3 loop: CASSPTAGNTIYF. Here the CDR3 DNA reads TGTGCCAGCAGCCCCACGGCCGGAAACACCATATATTTT.

The chain uses TRBV20-1 and TRBJ2-2; 8 positions match TRBD1. This CDR3 region has 14 residues. The J segment lost 4 bases and the V segment lost 4 bases, leaving 5 bases of the junction unmatched. Germline lookup yields CDR1 DFQATT and CDR2 SNEGSKA (reference sequence). CDR3 region: CSAKTGGSTGELFF. The CDR3 bases are TGCAGTGCTAAAACAGGGGGTTCCACCGGGGAGCTGTTTTTT.

This clonotype was seen a few times. The CDR3 spells CAISAGTSGRSYNEQFF. The CDR3, as DNA: TGTGCCATCAGTGCAGGGACTAGCGGGAGATCCTACAATGAGCAGTTCTTC. The genes are TRBV10-3 and TRBJ2-1; 14 nucleotides match TRBD2. Germline loops: CDR1 ENHRY, CDR2 SYGVKD. J lost 1 base, V lost 4 bases, and 3 bases had no gene match. CDR3 length: 17 residues.

This clonotype has at least ten counts. The chain joins TRBV10-3 to TRBJ2-7; D is unclear. V was clipped by 6 bases and J by 0 bases, with 12 bases between them. The CDR3 is made up of 14 amino acids. CDR1 is ENHRY, CDR2 SYGVKD, per germline. The CDR3 loop is CAISPTDSSYEQYF. In DNA form, the CDR3 reads TGTGCCATCAGCCCGACGGATAGCTCCTACGAGCAGTACTTC.

This clonotype was seen only a few times. The chain links TRBV7-2 to TRBJ2-7; D is unresolved. CDR3 length equals 12 residues. CDR1 is SGHTA, CDR2 FQGNSA, per germline. V shed 5 bases and J shed 5 bases, with 10 bases lying between them. The CDR3 coding sequence is TGTGCCAGCAGCGGGTTTAATAACGAGCAGTACTTC. It encodes CASSGFNNEQYF.

The chain combines TRBV12-3 or TRBV12-4 with TRBJ1-1, with D tentatively TRBD1 (6 bases). V lost 2 bases and J 6 bases, leaving 13 bases between the germline ends. The CDR3 covers 14 residues. The CDR3 loop is CASSLITGQPEAFF. CDR3 sequence (DNA): TGTGCCAGCAGTTTAATCACCGGACAGCCTGAAGCTTTCTTT.

This clonotype was counted a few times. The rearrangement links TRBV10-2 to TRBJ2-1; TRBD2 is a possible D gene (6 bases). The CDR3 contains 15 residues. V was clipped by 7 bases and J by 0 bases, with 13 bases between them. Germline values: CDR1 WSHSY, CDR2 SAAADI. In nucleotides, the CDR3 is TGCGCCAGCAAGCGGAGGGGTGGCTCCTACAATGAGCAGTTCTTC. Translating gives CASKRRGGSYNEQFF.

This clonotype came up a few times. The chain uses TRBV4-2 and TRBJ2-1; TRBD2 might be the D (7 bases). CDR3 length: 15 amino acids. V gave up 3 bases and J gave up 7 bases, with 16 bases separating them. Germline V gives CDR1 LGHNA, CDR2 YNFKEQ. The CDR3 sequence is CASSQAGEGGNEQFF. CDR3 sequence (DNA): TGTGCCAGCAGCCAGGCGGGAGAGGGGGGGAATGAGCAGTTCTTC.

CDR3 bases: TGTGCCAGCAGCCCCCGCAGCTCCTATAATTCACCCCTCCACTTT. It specifies CASSPRSSYNSPLHF. The chain has TRBV3-1 and TRBJ1-6; D is uncertain. The V gene's germline CDR1 is LGHDT and CDR2 YNNKEL (reference sequence). V dropped 4 bases and J dropped 0 bases, with 7 bases sitting between them. CDR3 size: 15 residues. The full variable domain, in which reference TRBV3-1 and TRBJ1-6 provide the parts outside the CDR3, is DTAVSQTPKYLVTQMGNDKSIKCEQNLGHDTMYWYKQDSKKFLKIMFSYNNKELIINETVPNRFSPKSPDKAHLNLHINSLELGDSAVYFCASSPRSSYNSPLHFGNGTRLTVT.

This clonotype showed up just a few times. V and J are TRBV2 and TRBJ1-5, with a possible D match to TRBD1 (6 bases). Germline CDR1 SNHLY, CDR2 FYNNEI. Between the trimmed V and J ends, which lost 5 bases and 7 bases, there was a span of 15 bases. This CDR3 comprises 14 residues. The CDR3 protein is CASSFGTFVQPQHF. The CDR3, as DNA: TGTGCCAGCAGTTTCGGGACATTCGTGCAGCCCCAGCATTTT.

The chain employs TRBV14 and TRBJ2-2; D call uncertain. The CDR3 is 15 residues long. CDR1 is SGHDN, CDR2 FVKESK, per germline. V dropped 2 bases and J dropped 0 bases, with 7 bases sitting between them. CDR3 sequence reads: CASSQSQTNTGELFF. CDR3 coding DNA: TGTGCCAGCAGCCAATCGCAGACGAACACCGGGGAGCTGTTTTTT.

This sequence joins TRBV7-2 and TRBJ2-1, with 7 bases matching TRBD2. Germline assignment: CDR1 SGHTA and CDR2 FQGNSA. The CDR3 covers 14 residues. J lost 7 bases, V lost 0 bases, and 3 bases had no gene match. The CDR3 bases are TGTGCCAGCAGCTTAGCCAGACTAGCTAATGAGCAGTTCTTC. Its protein is CASSLARLANEQFF.